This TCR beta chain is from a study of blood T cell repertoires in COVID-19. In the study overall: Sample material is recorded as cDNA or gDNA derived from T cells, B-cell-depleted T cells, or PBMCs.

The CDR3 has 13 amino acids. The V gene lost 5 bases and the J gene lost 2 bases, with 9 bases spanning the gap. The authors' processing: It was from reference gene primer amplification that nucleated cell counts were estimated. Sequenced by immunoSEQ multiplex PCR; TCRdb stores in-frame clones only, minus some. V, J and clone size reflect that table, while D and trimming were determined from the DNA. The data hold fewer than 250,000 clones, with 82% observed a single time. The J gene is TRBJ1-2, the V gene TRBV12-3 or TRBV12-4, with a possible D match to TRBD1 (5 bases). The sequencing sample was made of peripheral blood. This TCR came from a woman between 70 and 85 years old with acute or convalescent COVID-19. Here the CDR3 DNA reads TGTGCCAGCAGTGTGGACAAGAACTATGGCTACACCTTC. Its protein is CASSVDKNYGYTF.